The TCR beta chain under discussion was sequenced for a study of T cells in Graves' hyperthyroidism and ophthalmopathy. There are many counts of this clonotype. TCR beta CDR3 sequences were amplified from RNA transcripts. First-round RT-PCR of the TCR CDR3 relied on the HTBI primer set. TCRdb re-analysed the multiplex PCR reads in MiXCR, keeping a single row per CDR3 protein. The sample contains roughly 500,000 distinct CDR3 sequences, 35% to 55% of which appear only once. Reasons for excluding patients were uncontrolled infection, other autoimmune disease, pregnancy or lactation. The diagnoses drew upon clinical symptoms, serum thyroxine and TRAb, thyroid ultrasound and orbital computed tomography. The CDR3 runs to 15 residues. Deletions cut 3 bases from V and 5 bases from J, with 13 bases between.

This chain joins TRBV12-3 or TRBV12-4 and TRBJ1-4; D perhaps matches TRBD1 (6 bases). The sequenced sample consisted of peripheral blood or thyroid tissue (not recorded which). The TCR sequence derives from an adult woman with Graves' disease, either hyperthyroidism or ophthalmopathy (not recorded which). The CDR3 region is CASSFSRGLNEKLFF. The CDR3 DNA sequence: TGTGCCAGCAGTTTCTCCAGGGGATTGAATGAAAAACTGTTTTTT.